Each of the 30 T cell receptor beta chains below was sequenced from the same sample in a study of vaccination and CD4 T cells after COVID-19 (dated by TCRdb to the early 2020s). The treatment or condition label corresponds to: approximately 9-day PBMC culture with coronavirus spike peptide pools or control peptides (ViraFEST assay). CD4+ T cells from unexposed donors were collected before the COVID-19 pandemic (2011-2018). Libraries were built with PCR. Sequencing took place on an Illumina iSeq 100. DNA from cultured CD4+ T cells underwent TCR sequencing with the Oncomine TCR Beta short-read assay at the Johns Hopkins FTIC core. The QIAamp micro DNA kit was used to extract genomic DNA from the cultured CD4+ T cells. TCRdb cleaned the public reads at Q25 with fastp, built clones with MiXCR and kept in-frame beta chains. Identical CDR3 protein sequences are pooled into one entry, listed with their most common genes and DNA. Here the sample has 11,000 or so distinct CDR3 sequences; roughly 28% occur a single time. 13% of the sample is in the top ten clones.

No antigen has been identified for these receptors. The sequenced sample consisted of CD4+ T cells from blood, cultured in vitro. The receptors here all came from a human donor in good health.

The V and J genes are TRBV12-3 or TRBV12-4 and TRBJ2-2; maybe TRBD1 (6 bases). Trimming removed 8 bases at V and 3 bases at J, with 13 bases between. This CDR3 is built from 14 residues. The CDR3 region is CASDQGSYTGELFF. CDR3 DNA: TGTGCCAGCGACCAGGGGTCGTACACCGGGGAGCTGTTTTTT.

This clonotype was recorded a few times. The gene calls are TRBV6-2 or TRBV6-3 and TRBJ2-7, with D unresolved. V gave up 0 bases and J gave up 5 bases, with 14 bases separating them. CDR3 size: 15 residues. Germline V lookup: CDR1 MNHEY, CDR2 SVGEGT. In nucleotides, the CDR3 is TGTGCCAGCAGTTACTCGACCGACCTGCCGGACGAGCAGTACTTC. It yields the protein CASSYSTDLPDEQYF.

The chain uses TRBV5-1 and TRBJ1-2; possibly TRBD1 for D (6 bases). The V gene lost 0 bases and the J gene lost 4 bases, with 13 bases spanning the gap. Germline V gives CDR1 SGHRS, CDR2 YFSETQ. The CDR3 has 15 residues. DNA for the CDR3: TGCGCCAGCAGCTTGGATCAGGGGTCTGGCTATGGCTACACCTTC. It is translated as CASSLDQGSGYGYTF. Full variable domain (missing parts from reference TRBV5-1 and TRBJ1-2): KAGVTQTPRYLIKTRGQQVTLSCSPISGHRSVSWYQQTPGQGLQFLFEYFSETQRNKGNFPGRFSGRQFSNSRSEMNVSTLELGDSALYLCASSLDQGSGYGYTFGSGTRLTVV.

Details on this clonotype: Just one base apart from a much larger clone, this may be a read error. This rearrangement joins TRBV20-1 to TRBJ1-1; D may be TRBD1 (5 bases). Germline CDR1 reads DFQATT; CDR2 reads SNEGSKA (reference sequence). The CDR3 is 15 amino acids. Trimming took off 3 bases at V and 1 base at J, with 15 bases between the two ends. The CDR3 DNA sequence: TGCAGTGCTAGGGGGGGGAGGCGGGAGAACACTGAAGCTTTCTTT. Protein sequence: CSARGGRRENTEAFF.

J is TRBJ2-2 and V is TRBV6-2 or TRBV6-3; 7 bases agree with TRBD2. V shed 8 bases, J shed 6 bases, and the junction held 12 bases outside the gene matches. Germline assignment: CDR1 MNHEY and CDR2 SVGEGT. The CDR3 is made up of 15 amino acids. The CDR3 DNA is TGTGCCAGCGGCCACGCGGGAGTGGGTGCCGGGGAGCTGTTTTTT. Translated, it gives CASGHAGVGAGELFF.

CDR3 coding DNA: TGTGCCATCAGTGAGATGGACAGGAGCGCGAACACCGGGGAGCTGTTTTTT. It encodes CAISEMDRSANTGELFF. The chain links TRBV10-3 to TRBJ2-2, with TRBD1 matching 7 bases. The CDR3 is made up of 17 amino acids. The germline V gene has CDR1 ENHRY and CDR2 SYGVKD. V gave up 2 bases and J gave up 0 bases; unmatched junction bases: 6.

This clonotype was counted a few times. This rearrangement joins TRBV4-1 to TRBJ2-7, with 10 bases lining up with TRBD1. This CDR3 spans 16 amino acids. CDR1 and CDR2 from the germline V gene are MGHRA and YSYEKL. V was pared by 1 base and J by 0 bases, with 3 bases of the junction left unmatched. The CDR3 sequence is CASSQGWTGGSYEQYF. The CDR3 nucleotides read TGCGCCAGCAGCCAAGGTTGGACAGGGGGCTCCTACGAGCAGTACTTC.

V usage is TRBV5-5 and J usage is TRBJ1-5; no firm D call. V was clipped by 2 bases and J by 2 bases, with 8 bases between them. The CDR3 contains 14 residues. Germline loops: CDR1 SGHKS, CDR2 YYEKEE (reference sequence). The CDR3 protein is CASSFSRGNQPQHF. The DNA of the CDR3 is TGTGCCAGCAGCTTTTCAAGGGGCAATCAGCCCCAGCATTTT.

V and J are TRBV7-2 and TRBJ1-2; 9 positions agree with TRBD1. Germline CDR1 reads SGHTA; CDR2 reads FQGNSA. V dropped 6 bases and J dropped 8; count of bases not matched to a gene: 13. CDR3 length: 15 residues. CDR3 region: CASSLYRGQGKGYTF. The CDR3 nucleotides read TGTGCCAGCAGTCTCTACAGGGGGCAAGGGAAGGGCTACACCTTC.

The V call is TRBV4-2, the J call TRBJ2-3, with D possibly being TRBD1 or TRBD2 (5 bases each). There are 16 residues in the CDR3. Trimming left V 0 bases short and J 1 base short, with 11 bases between. Germline CDR1 and CDR2: LGHNA and YNFKEQ. CDR3 DNA: TGTGCCAGCAGCCAAGAGGGACCCCCCCGCACAGATACGCAGTATTTT. Amino acid sequence: CASSQEGPPRTDTQYF.

This clonotype was counted between two and nine times. The chain carries TRBV7-2 and TRBJ2-3; 9 bases agree with TRBD2. The CDR3 runs 15 residues. Germline CDR1 SGHTA, CDR2 FQGNSA. The junction had 9 bases not matched to a gene; V was cut back by 4 bases and J by 7 bases. CDR3 residues: CASSSGTSRMNTQYF. CDR3 nucleotide sequence: TGTGCCAGCAGCTCCGGGACTAGCCGGATGAATACGCAGTATTTT.

As for this clonotype: One junction end disagrees with the germline gene, perhaps due to a read error. CDR3 region: CASSQGTSGREETQCF. Written as DNA, the CDR3 is TGTGCCAGCAGCCAAGGGACTAGCGGGAGGGAAGAGACCCAGTGCTTC. The chain has TRBV4-2 and TRBJ2-5, with 15 bases matching TRBD2. Germline-derived CDR1 and CDR2 are LGHNA and YNFKEQ. The CDR3 has 16 amino acids.

For the CDR3, the DNA is TGCAGTGCGGAGCGGGAGGCTAGGGGTGAGCAGTTCTTC. This encodes CSAEREARGEQFF. The rearrangement uses TRBV20-1 and TRBJ2-1; 9 positions match TRBD2. CDR1 DFQATT and CDR2 SNEGSKA come from the germline V gene (reference sequence). The CDR3 covers 13 residues. Trimming took 6 bases from V and 9 from J; bases not matched to a gene: 9.

This clonotype was seen once. Compared with germline, one end of the junction differs, possibly owing to a read error. J is TRBJ1-1 and V is TRBV6-1, with D maybe TRBD1 (5 bases). Per germline, CDR1 MNHNS and CDR2 SASEGT. The CDR3 length is 11 residues. The CDR3 DNA reads as TGTGCCAGCTGGGACTTCCGGAGAGCTCTCTTT. Its protein is CASWDFRRALF.

This clonotype showed up just a few times. This chain uses TRBV6-5 with TRBJ2-7; TRBD1 matches at 8 bases. Losses at the gene ends were 5 bases for V and 0 bases for J; bases not matched to a gene: 6. The V gene's germline CDR1 is MNHEY and CDR2 SVGAGI. The CDR3 has 15 amino acids. CDR3 nucleotide sequence: TGTGCCAGCAGTACTCGGGACAGGTCCTCCTACGAGCAGTACTTC. Protein sequence: CASSTRDRSSYEQYF.

The chain has TRBV6-1 and TRBJ1-5; D perhaps matches TRBD1 (5 bases). The CDR3 runs to 17 residues. The germline gives CDR1 MNHNS, CDR2 SASEGT. V shed 4 bases and J shed 3 bases, with 19 bases lying between them. The DNA of the CDR3 is TGTGCCAGCAGTGTACGCAATTGGGGGTCGTACAATCAGCCCCAGCATTTT. This codes for CASSVRNWGSYNQPQHF.

This clonotype has only a few counts. CDR3 sequence (DNA): TGTGCCAGCAGCTCCCCAAACTATGGCTACACCTTC. This translates into CASSSPNYGYTF. This sequence joins TRBV7-6 and TRBJ1-2, with D unresolved. CDR1 is SGHVS and CDR2 is FNYEAQ in the germline V gene. The CDR3 is made up of 12 amino acids. Trimming took 4 bases from V and 2 from J, leaving 5 bases between them.

This clonotype has a single count. The chain uses TRBV30 and TRBJ1-5, with no clear D. The CDR3 runs to 14 residues. CDR1 and CDR2 from the germline V gene are GTSNPN and SVGIG (reference sequence). The V gene lost 4 bases and the J gene lost 7 bases, with 17 bases spanning the gap. DNA of the CDR3: TGTGCCTGGAACCTGGCAGGAGGTGGGCAGCCCCAGCATTTT. This translates into CAWNLAGGGQPQHF.

The chain couples TRBV5-1 to TRBJ1-5; D is undetermined. The germline V gene has CDR1 SGHRS and CDR2 YFSETQ. The V and J ends lost 7 bases and 1 base respectively, with 15 bases between them. The CDR3 covers 15 residues. CDR3 residues: CASQLWPGSNQPQHF. In nucleotides, the CDR3 is TGCGCCAGCCAGCTTTGGCCGGGGAGCAATCAGCCCCAGCATTTT.

There are a few counts of this clonotype. The CDR3 coding sequence is TGCAGTGCTAGAGATCAATGGGGGCGCACCGGGGAGCTGTTTTTT. This gives the protein CSARDQWGRTGELFF. J is TRBJ2-2 and V is TRBV20-1, with D possibly matching TRBD1 (6 bases). The germline gives CDR1 DFQATT, CDR2 SNEGSKA (reference sequence). The CDR3 spans 15 residues. V was trimmed by 0 bases and J by 4 bases, leaving 12 bases between them.

This chain connects TRBV25-1 to TRBJ2-2; D is unresolved. The CDR3 loop spans 14 amino acids. Per germline, CDR1 MGHDK and CDR2 SYGVNS. V shed 2 bases and J shed 0 bases, with 4 bases lying between them. The CDR3 bases are TGTGCCAGCAGTGAAAGCGCGAACACCGGGGAGCTGTTTTTT. Translating gives CASSESANTGELFF.

The chain uses TRBV6-2 or TRBV6-3 and TRBJ2-7; 9 bases line up with TRBD1. V shed 5 bases and J 6 bases; nucleotides not matched to a gene: 11. The CDR3 runs to 15 residues. Germline CDR1 is MNHEY and CDR2 is SVGEGT. CDR3: CASSPITGTGSEQYF. The CDR3 region has the DNA TGTGCCAGCAGTCCCATAACCGGGACAGGGTCCGAGCAGTACTTC.

This clonotype appeared a few times. The chain uses TRBV20-1 and TRBJ2-1; TRBD2 matches 7 bases. With V trimmed by 5 bases and J by 7 bases, 11 bases remained unmatched. This CDR3 has 14 amino acids. CDR1 and CDR2 from the germline V gene are DFQATT and SNEGSKA (reference sequence). For the CDR3, the DNA is TGCAGTGCTGGGGGGGGAGACTTTTCGAATGAGCAGTTCTTC. Translating it yields CSAGGGDFSNEQFF.

This clonotype is categorized as medium-sized (0.01 to 0.1%). This chain uses TRBV28 with TRBJ2-6; 8 bases match TRBD2. CDR1 is MDHEN, CDR2 SYDVKM, per germline. Trimming took 5 bases from V and 2 from J; bases not matched to a gene: 5. The CDR3 extends over 16 amino acids. The CDR3 sequence: CASSPRGGTGANVLTF. CDR3 DNA sequence: TGTGCCAGCAGTCCCCGGGGGGGGACTGGGGCCAACGTCCTGACTTTC.

This clonotype has a handful of counts. The chain is built from TRBV12-3 or TRBV12-4 and TRBJ1-6; 10 positions match TRBD1. Trimming removed 6 bases from V and 5 bases from J; junction bases left unmatched: 4. The CDR3 is made up of 15 amino acids. CDR3 protein: CASSLTGGHNSPLHF. For the CDR3, the DNA is TGTGCCAGCAGCCTGACAGGGGGCCATAATTCACCCCTCCACTTT.

The chain links TRBV18 to TRBJ2-5; D ambiguous. Germline CDR1 is KGHSH and CDR2 is LQKENI. The CDR3 consists of 11 residues. V lost 2 bases and J 5 bases, leaving 3 bases between the germline ends. CDR3 sequence reads: CASSPKETQYF. The CDR3 DNA is TGTGCCAGCTCACCAAAGGAGACCCAGTACTTC.

The chain links TRBV6-1 to TRBJ2-3; TRBD2 matches 7 bases. V gave up 5 bases and J gave up 6 bases; unmatched junction bases: 11. In germline, CDR1 is MNHNS, CDR2 SASEGT. The CDR3 has 15 amino acids. As DNA, the CDR3 is TGTGCCAGCAGTCCAAGCGGGAACGCGGGGGATACGCAGTATTTT. Its translation: CASSPSGNAGDTQYF.

J is TRBJ2-7 and V is TRBV4-3, with 8 bases matching TRBD1. V gave up 3 bases and J gave up 3 bases; unmatched junction bases: 4. Per the germline V gene, CDR1 is LGHNA and CDR2 is YSLEER. The CDR3 has 14 residues. CDR3 coding DNA: TGCGCCAGCAGCCAGAGGACAGGGAACTACGAGCAGTACTTC. Encoded protein: CASSQRTGNYEQYF.

This rearrangement joins TRBV20-1 to TRBJ2-2; the match to TRBD2 covers 7 bases. Germline V gene lookup returns CDR1 DFQATT and CDR2 SNEGSKA (reference sequence). Losses at the gene ends were 5 bases for V and 1 base for J; bases not matched to a gene: 4. CDR3 length: 14 amino acids. For the CDR3, the DNA is TGCAGTGCTCCGACTAGCTTGAACACCGGGGAGCTGTTTTTT. As protein: CSAPTSLNTGELFF.

J is TRBJ2-7 and V is TRBV6-1; D not certain. Trimming took off 6 bases at V and 0 bases at J, with 12 bases between the two ends. Germline assignment: CDR1 MNHNS and CDR2 SASEGT. The CDR3 spans 14 residues. CDR3 sequence: CASRAPGFSYEQYF. As DNA, the CDR3 is TGTGCCAGCAGAGCTCCGGGCTTCTCCTACGAGCAGTACTTC.